These T cell receptor beta chains were read from a single sample in a study of cytomegalovirus exposure and HLA in healthy donors. The data were produced by immunoSEQ multiplex PCR, yet TCRdb's version contains in-frame clones alone and is incomplete. The table shows 150,000 to 200,000 clones, with less than 90% occurring only once. Sequencing was carried out using PBMCs. Receptor source: a woman younger than 35 in good health and CMV-seronegative. Each CDR3 is given with its conserved first and last residue. D genes are given only for firm matches. Size values are once, few and many counts, or a class for expanded clones, and some rows have none.

abundance	d_gene	v_gene	j_gene	CDR3nt	CDR3aa
-	-	TRBV5-6	TRBJ2-3	TGTGCCAGCAGGTCAATTCGGTGGGGGGGCCCGACAGATACGCAGTATTTT	CASRSIRWGGPTDTQYF
-	TRBD2	TRBV5-4	TRBJ2-2	TGTGCCAGCAGCTCGGGACTAGCGGCCGGGGAGCTGTTTTTT	CASSSGLAAGELFF
-	TRBD1	TRBV25-1	TRBJ2-7	TGTGCCAGCAGTACGGCGACAGGGTCCGTTTACGAGCAGTACTTC	CASSTATGSVYEQYF
-	-	TRBV5-5	TRBJ1-4	TGTGCCAGCAGCTTGAGTGTGTATGAGGTTCTTGGTGCAACTAATGAAAAACTGTTTTTT	CASSLSVYEVLGATNEKLFF
once	TRBD2	TRBV11-3	TRBJ2-3	TGTGCCAGCAGCCCTAGCGGTCCCCCTGGTACGCAGTATTTT	CASSPSGPPGTQYF
-	-	TRBV25-1	TRBJ2-5	TGTGCCAGCAGTGACCGTGGGGGGTTGGGAGAGACCCAGTACTTC	CASSDRGGLGETQYF
-	TRBD1	TRBV7-2	TRBJ1-2	TGTGCCAGCACCCCGCCGGGACAGGGAATCTATGGCTACACCTTC	CASTPPGQGIYGYTF
-	TRBD1	TRBV10-3	TRBJ2-1	TGTGCCTCCCGGTTAACAGGGGAAAGCTCCTACAATGAGCAGTTCTTC	CASRLTGESSYNEQFF
-	-	TRBV9	TRBJ1-5	TGTGCCAGCAGCGCGACAGGAGGCGAGCAGCCCCAGCATTTT	CASSATGGEQPQHF
-	TRBD1	TRBV5-6	TRBJ1-2	TGTGCCAGCAGCTTGTACGGACAGGGGGTCTATGGCTACACCTTC	CASSLYGQGVYGYTF
-	TRBD2	TRBV9	TRBJ2-2	TGTGCCAGCAGCGTAGGACTAGCGGGAACCGGGGAGCTGTTTTTT	CASSVGLAGTGELFF